This T cell receptor beta chain was sequenced for a study of Graves' ophthalmopathy and Graves' hyperthyroidism. Study-wide context: The blood sample was drawn at first diagnosis and before any treatment.

The CDR3 runs 15 residues. Germline V CDR1 and CDR2: MGHRA, YSYEKL. V shed 11 bases and J 5 bases; nucleotides not matched to a gene: 18. The TCR beta CDR3 regions underwent amplification from RNA transcripts. First-round RT-PCR with HTBI primers preceded a second-round multiplex PCR. Using its own MiXCR run on the multiplex PCR reads, TCRdb lists one record per CDR3 protein. Of hundreds of thousands of distinct CDR3 sequences listed, about two fifths are singletons. If patients had other autoimmune diseases, uncontrolled infections, pregnancy or lactation, they were excluded. PBMCs had their origin in fresh peripheral blood (approximately 9.9 ml).

The origin of this receptor is an adult man with Graves' ophthalmopathy. The chain is built from TRBV4-1 and TRBJ2-7; 7 bases match TRBD2. Sequencing used peripheral blood. CDR3 coding DNA: TGCGCCCCAGGGCACCGCGGGAGTGTAGTCCACGAGCAGTACTTC. Residues: CAPGHRGSVVHEQYF.